A selection of T cell receptor beta chains follows, all from one sample in a study of T-cell memory formation after mild COVID-19. One entry per CDR3 protein, called by TCRdb with MiXCR from the 5' RACE reads. This sample carries 120,000 to 150,000 distinct CDR3 sequences, over 15% of them seen once, and the ten largest clones take around 2.4%. Sequences were obtained from PBMCs or a T cell subset sorted from them (not recorded which). Receptor source: an adult woman who had mild COVID-19 (a few samples of this study predate the infection). Cell type and time point are not known. The CDR3 runs from the conserved cysteine through the conserved F or W. The order of the fields is CDR3 protein, J gene, V gene, CDR3 length.

CDR3 protein: CSATRQGRYNEQFF
J gene: TRBJ2-1
V gene: TRBV20-1
CDR3 length: 14

CDR3 protein: CASSLEPHSNGELFF
J gene: TRBJ2-2
V gene: TRBV7-6
CDR3 length: 15

CDR3 protein: CASSPQTGNTEAFF
J gene: TRBJ1-1
V gene: TRBV12-3/TRBV12-4
CDR3 length: 14

CDR3 protein: CASRPGQGTDTQYF
J gene: TRBJ2-3
V gene: TRBV12-3/TRBV12-4
CDR3 length: 14

CDR3 protein: CATSAGQGVADTQYF
J gene: TRBJ2-3
V gene: TRBV15
CDR3 length: 15

CDR3 protein: CASSLTRGRDSPLHF
J gene: TRBJ1-6
V gene: TRBV7-3
CDR3 length: 15

CDR3 protein: CATSPGQGARGAFF
J gene: TRBJ1-1
V gene: TRBV24-1
CDR3 length: 14

CDR3 protein: CASSHGTTGNTEAFF
J gene: TRBJ1-1
V gene: TRBV4-3
CDR3 length: 15

CDR3 protein: CASSDPDSSYGYTF
J gene: TRBJ1-2
V gene: TRBV5-1
CDR3 length: 14

CDR3 protein: CASSPPAASMNTEAFF
J gene: TRBJ1-1
V gene: TRBV5-1
CDR3 length: 16

CDR3 protein: CASSQDRAGGQETQYF
J gene: TRBJ2-5
V gene: TRBV4-2
CDR3 length: 16

CDR3 protein: CASSLAGPDKFF
J gene: TRBJ2-1
V gene: TRBV11-1
CDR3 length: 12

CDR3 protein: CASSQGQVYEQYF
J gene: TRBJ2-7
V gene: TRBV3-1
CDR3 length: 13

CDR3 protein: CASSSGQGAFTEAFF
J gene: TRBJ1-1
V gene: TRBV12-3/TRBV12-4
CDR3 length: 15

CDR3 protein: CASSPRQGPVYEQYF
J gene: TRBJ2-7
V gene: TRBV7-3
CDR3 length: 15

CDR3 protein: CSHSEGSYNEQFF
J gene: TRBJ2-1
V gene: TRBV29-1
CDR3 length: 13

CDR3 protein: CASSARGRERSGANVLTF
J gene: TRBJ2-6
V gene: TRBV9
CDR3 length: 18

CDR3 protein: CSARDPRRGSSYNEQFF
J gene: TRBJ2-1
V gene: TRBV20-1
CDR3 length: 17

CDR3 protein: CASSLSRVGGQPQHF
J gene: TRBJ1-5
V gene: TRBV7-2
CDR3 length: 15

CDR3 protein: CASSPQYGSGFEEQYF
J gene: TRBJ2-7
V gene: TRBV5-4
CDR3 length: 16

CDR3 protein: CSVGGRDTQYF
J gene: TRBJ2-3
V gene: TRBV29-1
CDR3 length: 11

CDR3 protein: CASSQGRRGGGEQFF
J gene: TRBJ2-1
V gene: TRBV4-3
CDR3 length: 15

CDR3 protein: CASSEGPGQYF
J gene: TRBJ2-7
V gene: TRBV5-1
CDR3 length: 11

CDR3 protein: CASSMGLAGTDTQYF
J gene: TRBJ2-3
V gene: TRBV19
CDR3 length: 15

CDR3 protein: CSAPQQGVSYTF
J gene: TRBJ1-2
V gene: TRBV20-1
CDR3 length: 12

CDR3 protein: CSVEGPRGQAYEQYF
J gene: TRBJ2-7
V gene: TRBV29-1
CDR3 length: 15

CDR3 protein: CASSSHLGTSGSYEQFF
J gene: TRBJ2-1
V gene: TRBV12-3/TRBV12-4
CDR3 length: 17